The 30 T cell receptor beta chains presented below share a single source sample, sequenced in a study of blood T cells in healthy people across ages. With a J-beta primer mix and a sample-barcoded 5' primer, a second PCR ran about 7 to 11 cycles. TCRdb re-derived calls from the 5' RACE reads in MiXCR, one entry per CDR3 protein. Of some 1 million distinct CDR3 sequences in the sample, roughly 45% were seen once. The sequenced material came from blood. These TCRs come from a woman aged 55-75 years in good health.

V and J are TRBV12-3 or TRBV12-4 and TRBJ2-3; D remains unclear. The CDR3 spans 12 residues. Trimming removed 6 bases from V and 3 bases from J, with 7 bases in between. The CDR3 reads CASREVTDTQYF. In DNA form, the CDR3 reads TGTGCCAGCAGAGAGGTAACAGATACGCAGTATTTT.

The chain has TRBV9 and TRBJ2-3; tentatively, D is TRBD1 (6 bases). With 0 bases removed from V and 3 bases from J, the gap between germline ends came to 11 bases. The CDR3 contains 15 residues. Germline V gene data show CDR1 as SGDLS and CDR2 as YYNGEE. The CDR3 region is CASSVDPGVTDTQYF. The CDR3 DNA follows: TGTGCCAGCAGCGTAGATCCAGGGGTAACAGATACGCAGTATTTT.

CDR3 nucleotide sequence: TGTGCCTGGAGGGCGGGTGGCTACACCTTC. This gives the protein CAWRAGGYTF. The rearrangement uses TRBV30 and TRBJ1-2, with D unresolved. Germline assignment: CDR1 GTSNPN and CDR2 SVGIG (reference sequence). The V end lost 3 bases, the J end lost 7 bases, and 6 bases lay between the germline ends. The CDR3 consists of 10 residues. The variable domain in full, completed from reference TRBV30 and TRBJ1-2, reads SQTIHQWPATLVQPVGSPLSLECTVEGTSNPNLYWYRQAAGRGLQLLFYSVGIGQISSEVPQNLSASRPQDRQFILSSKKLLLSDSGFYLCAWRAGGYTFGSGTRLTVV.

This clonotype was seen more than once but under ten times. The V and J genes are TRBV20-1 and TRBJ2-7; 8 nucleotides align to TRBD2. The germline CDR1 and CDR2 sequences are DFQATT and SNEGSKA (reference sequence). The junction had 13 bases not matched to a gene; V was cut back by 7 bases and J by 5 bases. The CDR3 length is 14 residues. CDR3 nucleotides: TGCAGTGTCACCATAGCGGGATATTCCCACGAGCAGTACTTC. Residues: CSVTIAGYSHEQYF.

The chain has TRBV29-1 and TRBJ2-3; possible D gene TRBD2, 6 bases. This CDR3 is built from 15 residues. V shed 4 bases and J shed 0 bases, with 14 bases lying between them. Germline assignment: CDR1 SQVTM and CDR2 ANQGSEA. The CDR3 DNA follows: TGCAGCGTTGCAGCGGGCCTTACTAGCACAGATACGCAGTATTTT. This translates into CSVAAGLTSTDTQYF.

On this clonotype: A read error is possible here, since a much larger clone lies one base away. The chain uses TRBV11-2 and TRBJ2-7; D may be TRBD1 (5 bases). The CDR3 totals 14 residues. The V end lost 7 bases, the J end lost 0 bases, and 13 bases lay between the germline ends. CDR1 is SGHAT and CDR2 is FQNNGV in the germline V gene. The CDR3 DNA follows: TGTGCCAGCAACTCTGAGACAGTCTCCTACGAGCAGTACTTC. Its translation: CASNSETVSYEQYF. The full variable domain, completed using reference TRBV11-2 and TRBJ2-7, is EAGVAQSPRYKIIEKRQSVAFWCNPISGHATLYWYQQILGQGPKLLIQFQNNGVVDDSQLPKDRFSAERLKGVDSTLKIQPAKLEDSAVYLCASNSETVSYEQYFGPGTRLTVT.

This chain connects TRBV7-9 to TRBJ2-3; 9 nucleotides match TRBD2. The CDR3 totals 18 residues. V dropped 4 bases and J dropped 4; count of bases not matched to a gene: 15. Germline V gives CDR1 SEHNR, CDR2 FQNEAQ (reference sequence). The CDR3 protein is CASSWGAGGGNPSDTQYF. The CDR3 bases are TGTGCCAGCAGCTGGGGGGCGGGAGGGGGCAATCCGTCAGATACGCAGTATTTT. Filled out from reference TRBV7-9 and TRBJ2-3, the complete variable domain reads DTGVSQNPRHKITKRGQNVTFRCDPISEHNRLYWYRQTLGQGPEFLTYFQNEAQLEKSRLLSDRFSAERPKGSFSTLEIQRTEQGDSAMYLCASSWGAGGGNPSDTQYFGPGTRLTVL.

This sequence joins TRBV20-1 and TRBJ2-7, with TRBD1 matching over 8 bases. Per the germline V gene, CDR1 is DFQATT and CDR2 is SNEGSKA (reference sequence). Germline trimming cut 5 bases from V and 5 bases from J; bases unmatched to any gene: 8. The CDR3 is 13 residues long. The CDR3 loop is CSAPRAGGDEQYF. The CDR3 DNA is TGCAGTGCTCCGAGGGCAGGGGGCGACGAGCAGTACTTC.

The V and J genes are TRBV12-3 or TRBV12-4 and TRBJ2-7; tentatively, D is TRBD1 (6 bases). Trimming took off 5 bases at V and 3 bases at J, with 14 bases between the two ends. The length of the CDR3 is 14 residues. The CDR3 protein is CASSPPDSFYEQYF. In DNA, the CDR3 is TGTGCCAGCAGTCCCCCGGACAGCTTCTACGAGCAGTACTTC.

The V call is TRBV13, the J call TRBJ1-1; 7 bases fit TRBD1. The junction had 9 bases not matched to a gene; V was cut back by 5 bases and J by 3 bases. The CDR3 loop spans 15 amino acids. Germline lookup yields CDR1 PRHDT and CDR2 FYEKMQ (reference sequence). CDR3 protein: CASSRPRQGHTEAFF. DNA of the CDR3: TGTGCCAGCAGCAGACCGAGACAGGGCCACACTGAAGCTTTCTTT.

This clonotype has a single count. The chain carries TRBV28 and TRBJ2-7; 12 bases fit TRBD1. V shed 9 bases and J 1 base; nucleotides not matched to a gene: 13. Germline V CDR1 and CDR2: MDHEN, SYDVKM. The CDR3 is 17 residues long. CDR3 nucleotides: TGTGCCAGTGCTGGGACAGGGGGCGAGAAAATTTCCTACGAGCAGTACTTC. This gives the protein CASAGTGGEKISYEQYF.

The gene calls are TRBV29-1 and TRBJ2-1; D is tentatively TRBD1 or TRBD2 (6 bases each). Trimming stripped 1 base from V and 4 bases from J, with 14 bases between. This CDR3 has 15 amino acids. Germline V gene data show CDR1 as SQVTM and CDR2 as ANQGSEA. CDR3 residues: CSVEGGAFSYNEQFF. The DNA of the CDR3 is TGCAGCGTTGAAGGGGGGGCGTTTAGTTACAATGAGCAGTTCTTC.

This clonotype appeared many times. The chain employs TRBV6-1 and TRBJ2-1; the D is unclear. The CDR3 contains 12 residues. The germline CDR1 and CDR2 sequences are MNHNS and SASEGT. Trimming cost V 6 bases and J 4 bases, with 7 bases left between them. This CDR3 is CASRRPYNEQFF. The CDR3 DNA follows: TGTGCCAGCAGGCGGCCTTACAATGAGCAGTTCTTC.

The J gene is TRBJ2-3, the V gene TRBV7-8; perhaps D is TRBD1 or TRBD2 (5 bases each). Germline CDR1 reads SGHVS; CDR2 reads FQNEAQ. The CDR3 is 16 amino acids. Deletions cut 1 base from V and 1 base from J, with 12 bases between. CDR3 protein: CASSLVEGYGTDTQYF. The CDR3 DNA reads TGTGCCAGCAGCTTAGTAGAGGGGTACGGCACAGATACGCAGTATTTT.

V is TRBV9 and J is TRBJ2-3; a weak D match, TRBD1 (6 bases). Germline V gene lookup returns CDR1 SGDLS and CDR2 YYNGEE. V lost 2 bases and J lost 5, with 12 bases in between. The CDR3 sequence is 14 residues long. The CDR3 spells CASSVTGLGDTQYF. DNA of the CDR3: TGTGCCAGCAGCGTCACAGGGCTGGGAGATACGCAGTATTTT.

The chain links TRBV5-1 to TRBJ1-1; D is undetermined. The V end was cut by 2 bases, the J end by 0 bases, with 11 bases between. Per germline, CDR1 SGHRS and CDR2 YFSETQ. The CDR3 runs to 15 residues. The CDR3 coding sequence is TGCGCCAGCAGCTTCCAGGTCGGAATGAACACTGAAGCTTTCTTT. Translating gives CASSFQVGMNTEAFF.

A remark on this clonotype: Possible read error: a much larger clone is one base away. V is TRBV4-2 and J is TRBJ2-7; 9 positions match TRBD2. The CDR3 contains 14 residues. V lost 4 bases, J lost 6 bases, and 7 bases stayed unmatched. The germline V gene encodes CDR1 LGHNA and CDR2 YNFKEQ. In DNA form, the CDR3 reads TGTGCCAGCAGCCTGGCGGGAGGGCCTTGCGAGCAGTACTTC. Translating gives CASSLAGGPCEQYF.

This CDR3 reads CASSLVAGLQYF. The CDR3 DNA reads TGTGCCAGCAGCTTGGTCGCTGGTCTTCAGTACTTC. This chain uses TRBV5-6 with TRBJ2-4; no reliable D call. Trimming took off 0 bases at V and 11 bases at J, with 9 bases between the two ends. The length of the CDR3 is 12 residues. Germline loops: CDR1 SGHDT, CDR2 YYEEEE.

The gene calls are TRBV7-8 and TRBJ1-6; D perhaps matches TRBD1 (6 bases). The V end was cut by 1 base, the J end by 7 bases, with 14 bases between. The germline V gene has CDR1 SGHVS and CDR2 FQNEAQ. The CDR3 sequence is 16 residues long. CDR3 amino acids: CASSLDSGARNSPLHF. The CDR3 region has the DNA TGTGCCAGCAGCTTAGATTCGGGGGCGCGGAATTCACCCCTCCACTTT.

V gene TRBV28 combines with J gene TRBJ1-4; unclear D gene. V was pared by 4 bases and J by 4 bases, with 13 bases between. Germline assignment: CDR1 MDHEN and CDR2 SYDVKM. The CDR3 sequence is 15 residues long. As DNA, the CDR3 is TGTGCCAGCAGTTCCCCATCAGGTTATAATGAAAAACTGTTTTTT. Protein sequence: CASSSPSGYNEKLFF.

The V call is TRBV10-3, the J call TRBJ1-1; D is perhaps TRBD1 (6 bases). The germline CDR1 and CDR2 sequences are ENHRY and SYGVKD. The V end lost 6 bases, the J end lost 2 bases, and 13 bases lay between the germline ends. The CDR3 is 14 residues long. CDR3 sequence reads: CAISSTGDNTEAFF. CDR3 nucleotides: TGTGCCATCAGCTCGACAGGTGACAACACTGAAGCTTTCTTT.

The chain recombines TRBV12-3 or TRBV12-4 with TRBJ2-5; D might be TRBD2 (5 bases). V dropped 8 bases and J dropped 2 bases, with 33 bases sitting between them. The CDR3 spans 20 residues. This CDR3 reads CASPRYRGFTRGGIQETQYF. In DNA form, the CDR3 reads TGTGCCAGCCCGCGATATCGCGGGTTCACACGTGGTGGGATACAAGAGACCCAGTACTTC.

The chain carries TRBV5-1 and TRBJ2-7, with 11 bases fitting TRBD2. Gene TRBJ2-5 matches the end of the DNA better, so the J call may be wrong. The CDR3 has 18 residues. Per germline, CDR1 SGHRS and CDR2 YFSETQ. The CDR3: CASSLELSGRAQRETQYF. The CDR3 DNA follows: TGCGCCAGCAGCTTGGAGCTTAGCGGGAGGGCCCAACGGGAGACCCAGTACTTC.

This clonotype was detected a few times. V is TRBV11-2 and J is TRBJ2-1; no reliable D call. CDR1 and CDR2 from the germline V gene are SGHAT and FQNNGV. The CDR3 runs 15 residues. Trimming left V 1 base short and J 3 bases short, with 10 bases between. In nucleotides, the CDR3 is TGTGCCAGCAGCTTAGGGACGCAAAACTACAATGAGCAGTTCTTC. Its translation is CASSLGTQNYNEQFF. The entire variable domain, with the rest obtained from reference TRBV11-2 and TRBJ2-1, is as follows: EAGVAQSPRYKIIEKRQSVAFWCNPISGHATLYWYQQILGQGPKLLIQFQNNGVVDDSQLPKDRFSAERLKGVDSTLKIQPAKLEDSAVYLCASSLGTQNYNEQFFGPGTRLTVL.

This clonotype has a handful of counts. The chain is built from TRBV5-6 and TRBJ2-1; 9 bases map to TRBD2. CDR3 length: 16 residues. Germline lookup yields CDR1 SGHDT and CDR2 YYEEEE. With V trimmed by 4 bases and J by 4 bases, 9 bases remained unmatched. CDR3 coding DNA: TGTGCCAGCAGCGTACCGGGACTAGCCGATTACAATGAGCAGTTCTTC. This translates into CASSVPGLADYNEQFF.

This chain joins TRBV24-1 and TRBJ2-4; 8 bases are a match to TRBD1. The DNA end is more similar to TRBJ2-7, so the J call may be wrong. CDR1 and CDR2 (germline): KGHDR, SFDVKD. The CDR3 consists of 13 residues. This CDR3 reads CATSETDRGEQYF. The DNA of the CDR3 is TGTGCCACCAGTGAAACCGACAGGGGCGAGCAGTACTTC.

This clonotype turned up a few times. V is TRBV18 and J is TRBJ2-7; weak D call: TRBD1 (6 bases). This CDR3 spans 13 amino acids. Germline V gene data show CDR1 as KGHSH and CDR2 as LQKENI. Trimming cost V 6 bases and J 3 bases, with 12 bases left between them. Written as DNA, the CDR3 is TGTGCCAGCTCCCCGGGACACATCTACGAGCAGTACTTC. Its translation: CASSPGHIYEQYF.

This clonotype has more than one count but fewer than ten. This rearrangement joins TRBV4-2 to TRBJ2-3, with D perhaps TRBD1 or TRBD2 (5 bases each). V lost 1 base, J lost 1 base, and 9 bases lay in between. The CDR3 sequence is 15 residues long. Germline V gene data show CDR1 as LGHNA and CDR2 as YNFKEQ. The CDR3 sequence: CASSQGGPRTDTQYF. The CDR3 DNA is TGTGCCAGCAGCCAAGGGGGACCCCGCACAGATACGCAGTATTTT.

The chain has TRBV6-5 and TRBJ1-5, with TRBD1 matching over 7 bases. V dropped 7 bases and J dropped 1; count of bases not matched to a gene: 4. Germline values: CDR1 MNHEY, CDR2 SVGAGI. The CDR3 loop spans 14 amino acids. This chain's CDR3 is CASKATGSNQPQHF. The CDR3 coding sequence is TGTGCCAGCAAAGCGACAGGGAGCAATCAGCCCCAGCATTTT.

The chain links TRBV27 to TRBJ2-5; 12 nucleotides match TRBD2. The CDR3 extends over 16 amino acids. Germline assignment: CDR1 MNHEY and CDR2 SMNVEV (reference sequence). V shed 3 bases and J 2 bases; nucleotides not matched to a gene: 4. CDR3 sequence: CASSFLAGGGQETQYF. CDR3 DNA: TGTGCCAGCAGTTTCCTAGCGGGAGGGGGGCAAGAGACCCAGTACTTC.